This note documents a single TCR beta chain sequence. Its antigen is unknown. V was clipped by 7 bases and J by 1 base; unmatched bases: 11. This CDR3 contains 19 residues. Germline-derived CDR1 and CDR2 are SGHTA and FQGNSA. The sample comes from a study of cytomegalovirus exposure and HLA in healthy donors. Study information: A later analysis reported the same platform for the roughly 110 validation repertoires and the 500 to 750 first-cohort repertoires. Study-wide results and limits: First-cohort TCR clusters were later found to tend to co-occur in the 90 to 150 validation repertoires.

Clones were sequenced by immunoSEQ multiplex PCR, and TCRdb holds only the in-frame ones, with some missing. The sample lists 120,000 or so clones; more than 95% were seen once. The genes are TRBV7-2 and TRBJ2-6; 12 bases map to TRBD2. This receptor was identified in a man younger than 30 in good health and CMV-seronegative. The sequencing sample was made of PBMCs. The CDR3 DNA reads TGTGCCAGCACTGAAACTAGCGGGAGGCGGAGATCTGGGGCCAACGTCCTGACTTTC. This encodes CASTETSGRRRSGANVLTF.